This T cell receptor (beta chain) was sequenced during a study of blood T cell repertoires in COVID-19. Study-wide background: Samples of COVID-19 (acute and convalescent) were obtained from the United States, Italy and Spain. In each case, the material was cDNA or gDNA derived from T cells, B-cell-depleted T cells, or PBMCs.

In the original workflow: Amplification of reference gene primers provided the estimated nucleated cell counts. Sequencing was performed with immunoSEQ multiplex PCR; in TCRdb, only in-frame clones are kept and a portion is missing. The DNA was the basis for D and trimming; V, J and clone size are from that table. The sample shows roughly 80,000 clones, nearly 90% of them seen only once. The CDR3 loop spans 17 amino acids. Germline V gives CDR1 SGDLS, CDR2 YYNGEE. The V and J ends lost 6 bases and 0 bases, in that order; junction bases with no gene match: 5. Input material: peripheral blood. This sequence was found in a woman older than 75 with acute or convalescent COVID-19. The rearrangement uses TRBV9 and TRBJ2-1; 14 bases are shared with TRBD2. The CDR3 here is CASTRTSGGSSYNEQFF. The CDR3 DNA reads TGTGCCAGCACCAGGACTAGCGGGGGGAGCTCCTACAATGAGCAGTTCTTC. Full variable domain (outside the CDR3, taken from reference TRBV9 and TRBJ2-1): DSGVTQTPKHLITATGQRVTLRCSPRSGDLSVYWYQQSLDQGLQFLIQYYNGEERAKGNILERFSAQQFPDLHSELNLSSLELGDSALYFCASTRTSGGSSYNEQFFGPGTRLTVL.